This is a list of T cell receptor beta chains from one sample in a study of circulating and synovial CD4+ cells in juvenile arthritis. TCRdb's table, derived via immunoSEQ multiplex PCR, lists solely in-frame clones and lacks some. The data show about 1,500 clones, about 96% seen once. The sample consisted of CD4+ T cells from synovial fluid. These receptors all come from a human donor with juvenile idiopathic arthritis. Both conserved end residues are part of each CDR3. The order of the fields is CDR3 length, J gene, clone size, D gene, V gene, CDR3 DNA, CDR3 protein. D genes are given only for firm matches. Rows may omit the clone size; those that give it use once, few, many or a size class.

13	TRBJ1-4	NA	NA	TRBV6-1	TGTGCCAGCAGTGAATATCCGGATGAAAAACTGTTTTTT	CASSEYPDEKLFF
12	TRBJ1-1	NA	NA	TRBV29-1	TGCAGCGTTAAGCGCGGGAACACTGAAGCTTTCTTT	CSVKRGNTEAFF
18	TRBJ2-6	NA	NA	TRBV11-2	TGTGCCAGCAGCTCGGGGTTCGGGGGGCTTGGTGGGGCCAACGTCCTGACTTTC	CASSSGFGGLGGANVLTF
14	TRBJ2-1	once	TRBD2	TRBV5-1	TGCGCCAGCAGCCCGGGACTACCATACAATGAGCAGTTCTTC	CASSPGLPYNEQFF
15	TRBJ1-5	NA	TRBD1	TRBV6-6	TGTGCCAGCACCGGTCTCTTGACAGGGAATCAGCCCCAGCATTTT	CASTGLLTGNQPQHF
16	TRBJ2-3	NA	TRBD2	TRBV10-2	TGCGCCAGCAGGGCCGGGACTAGCGGACGCACAGATACGCAGTATTTT	CASRAGTSGRTDTQYF
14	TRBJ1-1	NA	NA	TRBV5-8	TGTGCCAGCAGCTTGGATGCAGTGAACACTGAAGCTTTCTTT	CASSLDAVNTEAFF
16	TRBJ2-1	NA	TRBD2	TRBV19	TGTGCCAGTAGTACCGGCACTAGCGGGAGGACGGATGAGCAGTTCTTC	CASSTGTSGRTDEQFF
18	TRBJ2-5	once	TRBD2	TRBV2	TGTGCCAGCAGTGGAGCCCCCGGACTAGCGGGATACCAAGAGACCCAGTACTTC	CASSGAPGLAGYQETQYF
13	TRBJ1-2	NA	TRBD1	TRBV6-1	TGTGCCAGCGGACAGGGCACGACCTATGGCTACACCTTC	CASGQGTTYGYTF
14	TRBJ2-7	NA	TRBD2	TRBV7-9	TGTGCCAGCAGCGGCGGGACTAGCCTCTACGAGCAGTACTTC	CASSGGTSLYEQYF
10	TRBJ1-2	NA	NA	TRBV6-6	TGTGCCAGCAGTTACGAGACACCCACCTTC	CASSYETPTF
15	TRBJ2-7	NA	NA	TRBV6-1	TGTGCCAGCATGGCCGACTTTTTCCCCTCCTACGAGCAGTACTTC	CASMADFFPSYEQYF
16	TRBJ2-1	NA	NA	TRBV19	TGTGCCAGTAGTATTCCAGGGAATGCTAGGGACAATGAGCAGTTCTTC	CASSIPGNARDNEQFF
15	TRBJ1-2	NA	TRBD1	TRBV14	TGTGCCAGCAGCGACGGGACAGGGTGGTTTAGAGGCTACACCTTC	CASSDGTGWFRGYTF
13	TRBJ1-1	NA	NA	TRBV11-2	TGTGCCAGCAGCTTACTGGCGGACACTGAAGCTTTCTTT	CASSLLADTEAFF
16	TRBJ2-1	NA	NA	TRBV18	TGTGCCAGCTCACCACCGACAATGACGTACTACAATGAGCAGTTCTTC	CASSPPTMTYYNEQFF
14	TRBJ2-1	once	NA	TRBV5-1	TGCGCCAGCAGCACGCGACAGTCCTACAATGAGCAGTTCTTC	CASSTRQSYNEQFF
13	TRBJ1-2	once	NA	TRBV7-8	TGTGCCAGCAGCCTCAATACAGCGGGGGGCTACACCTTC	CASSLNTAGGYTF
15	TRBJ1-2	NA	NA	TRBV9	TGTGCCAGCAGCGGGGGCCCGCGTATTGACTATGGCTACACCTTC	CASSGGPRIDYGYTF
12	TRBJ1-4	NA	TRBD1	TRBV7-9	TGTGCCAACGGGACAGGGGTTGAAAAACTGTTTTTT	CANGTGVEKLFF
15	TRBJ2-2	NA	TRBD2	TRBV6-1	TGTGCCAGCAGTGTTTGGGGGAGGGGCACCGGGGAGCTGTTTTTT	CASSVWGRGTGELFF
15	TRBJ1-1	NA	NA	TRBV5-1	TGCGCCAGCAGCTTGGATCCAGGGGACCTCACTGAAGCTTTCTTT	CASSLDPGDLTEAFF
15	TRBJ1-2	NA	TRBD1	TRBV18	TGTGCCAGCTCACCTCCGTCCCAAGGACAGGGTCAGAACGCCTTC	CASSPPSQGQGQNAF
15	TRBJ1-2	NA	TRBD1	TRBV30	TGTGCCTGGCTTCAACCGGGACAGGGGGACTATGGCTACACCTTC	CAWLQPGQGDYGYTF
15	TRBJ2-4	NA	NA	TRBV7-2	TGTGCCAGCAGCTTAGTTGGCGGGATGGTTGACATTCAGTACTTC	CASSLVGGMVDIQYF
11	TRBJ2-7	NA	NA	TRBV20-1	TGCACCCCAAAAAGGGGTAGCGAGCAGTACTTC	CTPKRGSEQYF
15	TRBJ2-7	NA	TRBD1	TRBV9	TGTGCCAGCAGCGTGGGACAGGGGATCTCCTACGAGCAGTACTTC	CASSVGQGISYEQYF
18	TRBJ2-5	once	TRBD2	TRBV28	TGTGCCAGCAGTTTATACCCCGTCGCGGGAGCGTACCAAGAGACCCAGTACTTC	CASSLYPVAGAYQETQYF
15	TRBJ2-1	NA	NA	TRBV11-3	TGTGCCAGCAGCTACACCAGGGCGGGGTACAATGAGCAGTTCTTC	CASSYTRAGYNEQFF
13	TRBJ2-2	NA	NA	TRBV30	TGTGCCTGGAGTGTACTGAACACCGGGGAGCTGTTTTTT	CAWSVLNTGELFF
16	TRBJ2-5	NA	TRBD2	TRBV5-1	TGCGCCAGCAGGAAAGGGACTAGCGGACTACAAGAGACCCAGTACTTC	CASRKGTSGLQETQYF
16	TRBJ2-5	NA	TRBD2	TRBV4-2	TGTGCCAGCAGCCAGTTTACTAGCGGGATAGGAGAGACCCAGTACTTC	CASSQFTSGIGETQYF
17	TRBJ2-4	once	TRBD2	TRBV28	TGTGCCAGCAGTCCCCCGGCCCTGCTTAGCGGGGGAAACACTCAGTACTTC	CASSPPALLSGGNTQYF
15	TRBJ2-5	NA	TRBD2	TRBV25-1	TGTGCCAGCAGTTCCCAGCGGGAGTACCAAGAGACCCAGTACTTC	CASSSQREYQETQYF
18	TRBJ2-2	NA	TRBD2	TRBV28	TGTGCCAGCAGTTTAAACCCTTCGACTAGCGGGTATTACGGGGAGCTGTTTTTT	CASSLNPSTSGYYGELFF
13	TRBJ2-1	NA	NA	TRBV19	TGTGCCAGTAAACTCGGGGTCTCCAATGAGCAGTTCTTC	CASKLGVSNEQFF